Listed below are T cell receptor beta chains from one sample, sequenced in a study of early T cells in non-severe SARS-CoV-2 infection. TCRdb redid the calling of the 5' RACE reads with MiXCR, one entry per CDR3 protein. The sample records 65,000 to 85,000 distinct CDR3 sequences, around 14% being singletons. Source material: whole blood. All receptors derive from an adult who was a healthcare worker with PCR-confirmed SARS-CoV-2 infection or an uninfected control (not recorded which). The CDR3 runs from the conserved cysteine through the conserved F or W. D genes are given only for firm matches. Part of the rows lack a size; the others show once, few, many or a class for expanded clones.

j_gene,abundance,v_gene,d_gene,CDR3nt,CDR3aa
TRBJ2-2,few,TRBV6-2/TRBV6-3,TRBD1,TGTGCCAGCAGTTTGGGACAGGGTGCGGCCGGGGAGCTGTTTTTT,CASSLGQGAAGELFF
TRBJ1-5,-,TRBV12-3/TRBV12-4,TRBD1,TGTGCCAGCAGTCCCGGTAGGGACAGGGATCAGCCCCAGCATTTT,CASSPGRDRDQPQHF
TRBJ1-1,-,TRBV5-4,-,TGTGCCAGCAGCTTCAAGAAGAACACTGAAGCTTTCTTT,CASSFKKNTEAFF
TRBJ1-6,-,TRBV20-1,-,TGCAGTGCTAGACCCGGCGGGGGCTATAATTCACCCCTCCACTTT,CSARPGGGYNSPLHF
TRBJ2-2,few,TRBV3-1,TRBD2,TGTGCCAGCAGCCAAGCGCTTGCGGGGGAGACCGGGGAGCTGTTTTTT,CASSQALAGETGELFF
TRBJ2-3,few,TRBV5-5,-,TGTGCCAGCACCCGAGGATCCCCGACGGTAACAGATACGCAGTATTTT,CASTRGSPTVTDTQYF
TRBJ1-6,many,TRBV20-1,TRBD1,TGCAGTGCTCTCACAGGGGGAATGAATTCACCCCTCCACTTT,CSALTGGMNSPLHF
TRBJ2-3,-,TRBV3-1,-,TGTGCCAGCAGCCTACAGGGTACGCAGTATTTT,CASSLQGTQYF
TRBJ1-1,many,TRBV7-2,TRBD1,TGTGCCAGCAGCAAACAGGGGGCATCTGAAGCTTTCTTT,CASSKQGASEAFF
TRBJ1-1,few,TRBV24-1,-,TGTGCCACCAGTGATGGCGTCAGATCTTTCTTT,CATSDGVRSFF
TRBJ1-6,-,TRBV11-2,-,TGTGCCAGCAGCTTATCTAGAGGGCGAAATTCACCCCTCCATTTT,CASSLSRGRNSPLHF
TRBJ2-7,-,TRBV5-4,-,TGTGCCAGCACGTTACCGGGAGCCTCCGAGCAGTACTTC,CASTLPGASEQYF
TRBJ1-1,few,TRBV6-1,-,TGTGCCAGCAGAGCGAACACTGAAGCTTTCTTT,CASRANTEAFF
TRBJ1-1,-,TRBV12-5,TRBD1,TGTGCTAGTGGTTTGGGCCTTGGACAGGGAGAAGCTTTCTTT,CASGLGLGQGEAFF
TRBJ1-1,many,TRBV18,-,TGTGCCAGCTCAACGACAGAGAACACTGAAGCTTTCTTT,CASSTTENTEAFF
TRBJ2-5,many,TRBV20-1,TRBD2,TGCAGTGCTAGAGCGACTAGCGGGAGGGGGGAGACCCAGTACTTC,CSARATSGRGETQYF
TRBJ1-1,many,TRBV5-1,-,TGCGCCAGCAGCACTCTAATGAACACTGAAGCTTTCTTT,CASSTLMNTEAFF
TRBJ2-3,many,TRBV23-1,TRBD2,TGCGCCAGCAGTCAATCGTGGCTAGCGGAAACAGATACGCAGTATTTT,CASSQSWLAETDTQYF
TRBJ1-6,few,TRBV5-8,-,TGTGCCAGCAGCTTCGGAAGGGCGTCCCCCTATAATTCACCCCTCCACTTT,CASSFGRASPYNSPLHF
TRBJ1-5,many,TRBV7-2,-,TGTGCCAGCAGCTTATTGGCAGGCAATCAGCCCCAGCATTTT,CASSLLAGNQPQHF
TRBJ2-1,many,TRBV6-1,-,TGTGCCAGCAGTGAAGGTTTGTGGAGGGGCGATGAGCAGTTCTTC,CASSEGLWRGDEQFF
TRBJ2-2,-,TRBV10-3,-,TGTGCCGGCGGACAGATTAACACCGGGGAGCTGTTTTTT,CAGGQINTGELFF
TRBJ1-4,-,TRBV20-1,-,TGCAGTGCTAGGGGCCCGAATGAAAAACTGTTTTTT,CSARGPNEKLFF
TRBJ2-3,-,TRBV20-1,TRBD2,TGCAGTGCTAGAGGAGGGGGGGCTAGCGGGAGTACAGATACGCAGTATTTT,CSARGGGASGSTDTQYF